A single TCR beta chain is shown here with its context. Its antigen is as yet unknown. The time point denotes: newly diagnosed GD, antithyroid drugs for less than 3 months. The TCR library used RNA extracted from PBMCs. This CDR3 has 14 amino acids. Deletions cut 11 bases from V and 10 bases from J, with 21 bases between. CDR1 is LNHDA and CDR2 is SQIVND in the germline V gene (reference sequence). To make TCR beta libraries, researchers used iRepertoire HTBI primers and Arm-PCR of CDR3 regions. TCRdb processed the multiplex PCR reads anew with MiXCR; each CDR3 protein has one entry. The table includes 500,000 to 700,000 distinct CDR3 sequences, 15% to 20% detected once. The record originates from a study of regulatory T cells in long-lasting Graves disease. Study results and limitations: TCR diversity in persistent Graves' patients was below that of newly diagnosed ones.

These data were likewise used in another study, on T cells in Graves' hyperthyroidism and ophthalmopathy.

This TCR was sampled from a woman in her twenties or thirties with Graves disease. Sequenced here: peripheral blood mononuclear cells (PBMCs), sampled at new diagnosis, from a patient treated with antithyroid drugs. The chain links TRBV19 to TRBJ1-6; D is ambiguous. CDR3: CACTLTGGKSPLHF. The CDR3 bases are TGTGCCTGTACGCTGACCGGCGGGAAATCACCCCTCCACTTT.